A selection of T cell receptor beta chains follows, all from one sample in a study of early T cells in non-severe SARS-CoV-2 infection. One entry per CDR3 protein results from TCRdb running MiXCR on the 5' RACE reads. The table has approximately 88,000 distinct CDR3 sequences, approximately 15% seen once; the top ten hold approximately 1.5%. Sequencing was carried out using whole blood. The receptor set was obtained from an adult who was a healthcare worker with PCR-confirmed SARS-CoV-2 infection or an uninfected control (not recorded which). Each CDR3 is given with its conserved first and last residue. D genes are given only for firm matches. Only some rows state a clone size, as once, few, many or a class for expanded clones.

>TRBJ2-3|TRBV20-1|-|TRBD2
CSAVPGGKSTDTQYF
TGCAGTGCTGTCCCGGGGGGAAAAAGCACAGATACGCAGTATTTT
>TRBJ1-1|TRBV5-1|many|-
CASSLDSGLRDFF
TGCGCCAGCAGCTTGGACAGCGGCCTCAGAGATTTCTTT
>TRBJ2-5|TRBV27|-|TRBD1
CASSRRWDRGTQETQYF
TGTGCCAGCTCAAGAAGGTGGGACAGGGGGACGCAAGAGACCCAGTACTTC
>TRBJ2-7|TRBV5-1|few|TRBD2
CASSLAPSSGYEQYF
TGCGCCAGCAGCTTGGCCCCGTCTAGCGGGTACGAGCAGTACTTC
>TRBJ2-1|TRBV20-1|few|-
CSADTGQGYNEQFF
TGCAGTGCTGACACAGGGCAAGGGTACAATGAGCAGTTCTTC
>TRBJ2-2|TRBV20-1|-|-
CSASRPGTGELFF
TGCAGTGCTAGTCGGCCTGGGACCGGGGAGCTGTTTTTT
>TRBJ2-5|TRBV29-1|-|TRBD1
CSGTTGGFSKETQYF
TGCAGCGGCACGACAGGGGGCTTCTCAAAAGAGACCCAGTACTTC
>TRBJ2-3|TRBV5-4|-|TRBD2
CASSLGGLAGTDTQYF
TGTGCCAGCAGCTTGGGGGGACTAGCGGGCACAGATACGCAGTATTTT
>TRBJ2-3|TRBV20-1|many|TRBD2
CSALSPGLAGTTQYF
TGCAGTGCTCTAAGTCCCGGGCTAGCGGGGACCACGCAGTATTTT
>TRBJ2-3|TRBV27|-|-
CASKTDGDLTDTQYF
TGTGCCAGCAAGACGGACGGAGACCTCACAGATACGCAGTATTTT
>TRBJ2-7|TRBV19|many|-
CASSIGGGYEQYF
TGTGCCAGTAGTATAGGCGGCGGCTACGAGCAGTACTTC
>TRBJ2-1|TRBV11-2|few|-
CASTLGTDNEQFF
TGTGCCAGCACCCTAGGGACCGACAATGAGCAGTTCTTC
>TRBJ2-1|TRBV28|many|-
CASSLQVNEQFF
TGTGCCAGCAGTTTACAAGTCAATGAGCAGTTCTTC
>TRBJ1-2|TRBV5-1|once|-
CASSLEGRSPGYTF
TGCGCCAGCAGCTTAGAGGGGCGGTCTCCTGGCTACACCTTC
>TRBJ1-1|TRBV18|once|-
CASSQQGKDTEAFF
TGTGCCAGCTCGCAACAAGGGAAGGACACTGAAGCTTTCTTT
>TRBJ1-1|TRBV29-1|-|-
CSVPRSQGTEAFF
TGCAGCGTGCCTAGGTCGCAGGGAACTGAAGCTTTCTTT
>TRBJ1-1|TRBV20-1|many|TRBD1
CSARERQGRTEAFF
TGCAGTGCTAGAGAAAGACAGGGTCGAACTGAAGCTTTCTTT
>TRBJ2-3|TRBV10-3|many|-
CAIRPLTGDTQYF
TGTGCCATCCGGCCCCTAACCGGGGATACGCAGTATTTT
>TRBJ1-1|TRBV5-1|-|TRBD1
CASSSQGGNTEAFF
TGCGCCAGCAGCTCACAGGGGGGTAACACTGAAGCTTTCTTT
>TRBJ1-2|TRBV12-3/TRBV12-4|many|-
CASHRVFYGYTF
TGTGCCAGCCACAGGGTTTTCTATGGCTACACCTTC
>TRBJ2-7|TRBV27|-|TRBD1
CASSSSSGTGTSGQYF
TGTGCCAGCAGTTCTTCCTCCGGGACAGGGACTTCGGGGCAGTACTTC
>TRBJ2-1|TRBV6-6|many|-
CASSYPTGRAYNEQFF
TGTGCCAGCAGTTACCCTACGGGGCGCGCCTACAATGAGCAGTTCTTC
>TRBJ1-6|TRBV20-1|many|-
CSARDLRVRDYNSPLHF
TGCAGTGCTAGAGATCTAAGGGTCAGGGACTATAATTCACCCCTCCACTTT
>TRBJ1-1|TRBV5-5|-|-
CASSFPPPELRAFF
TGTGCCAGCAGCTTTCCCCCCCCCGAACTGAGGGCTTTCTTT
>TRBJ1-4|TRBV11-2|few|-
CASSGGRRDEKLFF
TGTGCCAGCAGCGGCGGCAGGAGGGACGAAAAACTGTTTTTT
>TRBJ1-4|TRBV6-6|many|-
CASSYSSGGVGEKLFF
TGTGCCAGCAGTTACTCATCGGGGGGCGTCGGTGAAAAACTGTTTTTT
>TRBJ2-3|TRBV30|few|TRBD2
CACPGELAGGRDTQYF
TGTGCCTGCCCGGGGGAACTAGCGGGGGGCCGAGATACGCAGTATTTT
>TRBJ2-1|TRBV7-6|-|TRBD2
CASSFGGDPYNEQFF
TGTGCCAGCAGCTTTGGGGGGGACCCCTACAATGAGCAGTTCTTC
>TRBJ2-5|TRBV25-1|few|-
CASSGDGVPGTQYF
TGTGCCAGCAGTGGGGACGGGGTACCGGGGACCCAGTACTTC
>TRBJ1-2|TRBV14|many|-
CASSHRGPYGYTF
TGTGCCAGCAGCCACCGGGGTCCCTACGGCTACACCTTC
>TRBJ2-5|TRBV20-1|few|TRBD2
CSASHQRGAAETQYF
TGCAGTGCTAGTCACCAGCGGGGGGCAGCAGAGACCCAGTACTTC
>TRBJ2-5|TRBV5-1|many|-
CASSPGRGSETQYF
TGCGCCAGCAGCCCGGGAAGGGGTTCGGAGACCCAGTACTTC
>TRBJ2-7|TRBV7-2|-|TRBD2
CASSLIAGSSYEQYF
TGTGCCAGCAGCTTAATAGCGGGAAGCTCCTACGAGCAGTACTTC